The 5 T cell receptor beta chains in this list originate from one sample, sequenced in a study of spatial heterogeneity in lung cancer. Time point described: blood at routine non-recurrence follow-up after resection. Whole RNA, which was extracted from tumor, nontumor lung tissue or frozen PBMC, was sequenced without any cell sorting. TCRdb recomputed calls from the 5' RACE reads with MiXCR, one row per CDR3 protein. The top ten clones hold approximately 20% of a sample with 25,000 to 30,000 distinct CDR3 sequences, approximately 6% of them seen once. The sequencing used PBMCs, collected at follow-up. The receptors were sampled from a male donor with early-stage non-small cell lung cancer.

This clonotype showed up many times. The CDR3 loop reads CASSWAPLGGYTF. The CDR3 nucleotides are TGTGCCAGCAGTTGGGCCCCCTTGGGGGGCTACACCTTC. The J gene is TRBJ1-2, the V gene TRBV6-2 or TRBV6-3, with no clear D. Germline-derived CDR1 and CDR2 are MNHEY and SVGEGT. The CDR3 has 13 amino acids. The V and J ends lost 4 bases and 8 bases respectively, with 14 bases between them.

This clonotype showed up many times. The CDR3 DNA sequence: TGTGCCAGCAGTGAAGGAGACGGGCTCTCTGGAAACACCATATATTTT. The encoded protein is CASSEGDGLSGNTIYF. The chain uses TRBV6-1 and TRBJ1-3; D not resolved. The CDR3 is 16 residues long. CDR1 MNHNS and CDR2 SASEGT come from the germline V gene. Deletions cut 1 base from V and 0 bases from J, with 10 bases between.

This chain connects TRBV7-9 to TRBJ2-1, with 8 bases identical to TRBD2. Germline V lookup: CDR1 SEHNR, CDR2 FQNEAQ (reference sequence). Trimming removed 5 bases from V and 9 bases from J; junction bases left unmatched: 12. This CDR3 contains 15 residues. CDR3 sequence (DNA): TGTGCCAGCAGCCCCGATAGCGGGAAAGCGGGTGAGCAGTTCTTC. Amino acid sequence: CASSPDSGKAGEQFF.

This clonotype was detected many times. The chain combines TRBV11-3 with TRBJ2-1; 11 bases match TRBD2. This CDR3 contains 17 residues. Per the germline V gene, CDR1 is SGHNT and CDR2 is YENEEA. Unmatched junction bases numbered 4, after V lost 3 bases and J lost 0 bases. The DNA for the CDR3 is TGTGCCAGCAGCTTCACTAGCGGGAGCCACTCCTACAATGAGCAGTTCTTC. It translates to CASSFTSGSHSYNEQFF.

This clonotype showed up many times. This chain links TRBV19 with TRBJ1-2, with unresolved D. Germline CDR1 reads LNHDA; CDR2 reads SQIVND (reference sequence). This CDR3 contains 12 residues. Between the trimmed V and J ends, which lost 11 bases and 3 bases, there was a span of 13 bases. The DNA for the CDR3 is TGTGCCGTACCCGGGCCTTACTATGGCTACACCTTC. It codes for CAVPGPYYGYTF.